This T cell receptor beta chain derives from a study of healthy donors' naive CD4 and CD8 T cells. Starting from around 500 ng of total RNA, TCR libraries were made with linear amplification. MiXCR, applied by TCRdb to the reads, yields one record per CDR3 protein. The sample yields about 180,000 distinct CDR3 sequences, under 85% seen once. This clonotype has a single count. V was clipped by 0 bases and J by 5 bases, with 13 bases between them. Germline V gene lookup returns CDR1 SQVTM and CDR2 ANQGSEA. The length of the CDR3 is 14 residues. The chain is built from TRBV29-1 and TRBJ2-5, with D uncertain. Material: naive CD4+ and CD8+ T cells sorted from blood, pooled from several donors. This clonotype was obtained from a pool of human donors in good health; the sample pools cells from several healthy donors. The CDR3 region is CSVEDSRASETQYF. DNA for the CDR3: TGCAGCGTTGAAGATAGTAGGGCTTCGGAGACCCAGTACTTC. Based on the CDR3 plus reference TRBV29-1 and TRBJ2-5, the full variable domain is SAVISQKPSRDICQRGTSLTIQCQVDSQVTMMFWYRQQPGQSLTLIATANQGSEATYESGFVIDKFPISRPNLTFSTLTVSNMSPEDSSIYLCSVEDSRASETQYFGPGTRLLVL.